Included here is one TCR beta chain sequence, with context. The antigen remains undetermined. Sequencing used cDNA as its template, made by extracting RNA and reverse transcribing it. Sequencing used immunoSEQ multiplex PCR; TCRdb keeps in-frame clones, though not all of them. Among about 120,000 clones listed, roughly 58% were seen once. This record belongs to a study of CD8+ T cells in alopecia areata. General study findings and limits: Lesional scalp, especially alopecia totalis/universalis, showed higher clonality than normal scalp. With patients, TCR sharing proved less clear than in mice, a difference possibly related to HLA. Only a single nonresponder existed, so baseline CD8+ expansion links stay unclear. Tofacitinib significantly decreased scalp clonality and expanded CD8+ clones among top 100.

J lost 3 bases, V lost 1 base, and 3 bases had no gene match. Germline CDR1 and CDR2: GTSNPN and SVGIG (reference sequence). The CDR3 consists of 13 residues. Regarding treatment: oral pan-JAK inhibitor, 5-10 mg twice daily. The input for sequencing was CD8+ T cells sorted from blood, taken at week 4, from a patient treated with tofacitinib. The sequence came from a human donor with alopecia areata. J is TRBJ2-7 and V is TRBV30, with 7 bases aligning to TRBD1. The CDR3 here is CAWSGQGGYEQYF. The CDR3 nucleotides read TGTGCCTGGAGTGGACAGGGTGGCTACGAGCAGTACTTC.